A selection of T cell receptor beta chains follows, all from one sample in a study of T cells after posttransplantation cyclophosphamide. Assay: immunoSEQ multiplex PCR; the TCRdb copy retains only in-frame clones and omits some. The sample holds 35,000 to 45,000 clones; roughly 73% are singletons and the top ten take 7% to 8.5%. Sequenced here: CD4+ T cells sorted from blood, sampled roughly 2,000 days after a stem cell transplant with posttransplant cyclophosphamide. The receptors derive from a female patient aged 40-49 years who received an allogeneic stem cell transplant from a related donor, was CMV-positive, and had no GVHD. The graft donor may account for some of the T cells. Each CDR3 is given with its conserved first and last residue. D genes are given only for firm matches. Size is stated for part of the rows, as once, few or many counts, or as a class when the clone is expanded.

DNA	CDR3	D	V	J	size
TGCAGCGCCGGGACAGGGGTTTACGAGCAGTACTTC	CSAGTGVYEQYF	TRBD1	TRBV29-1	TRBJ2-7	once
TGTGCCAGCAGCTCGAGGGGGACAGGCACAGATACGCAGTATTTT	CASSSRGTGTDTQYF	TRBD1	TRBV7-2	TRBJ2-3	once
TGTGCCAGCAGTCCAATCGGCAGGATAACCTACGAGCAGTACTTC	CASSPIGRITYEQYF	.	TRBV6-5	TRBJ2-7	few
TGCGCCAGCAGCTTGCCGAAACTAGCGGGGGGCACAGATACGCAGTATTTT	CASSLPKLAGGTDTQYF	TRBD2	TRBV5-1	TRBJ2-3	.
TGTGCCAGCCTCCCCCCGGGTAAAGGCACCTACGAGCAGTACTTC	CASLPPGKGTYEQYF	.	TRBV2	TRBJ2-7	.
TGTGCCACCAGCAGAGATAGTACAGGGGGGTATCAGCCCCAGCATTTT	CATSRDSTGGYQPQHF	TRBD1	TRBV15	TRBJ1-5	.
TGTGCCAGTAGTATCGGGAGACAGGGTACTAATGAAAAACTGTTTTTT	CASSIGRQGTNEKLFF	TRBD1	TRBV19	TRBJ1-4	.
TGTGCCAGCAGCTTCCGGGACTTCACAGATACGCAGTATTTT	CASSFRDFTDTQYF	.	TRBV7-3	TRBJ2-3	few
TGTGCCAGCAGTTATGACGTGGGTTGGCAGGGATACTTC	CASSYDVGWQGYF	.	TRBV6-6	TRBJ2-7	.
TGTGCCAGCAGCTTCAGAACTAAACAGGTTGAAGCTTTCTTT	CASSFRTKQVEAFF	.	TRBV7-2	TRBJ1-1	few
TGTGCCAGCAGCTTTGGGACTAGTAGTCAAGAGACCCAGTACTTC	CASSFGTSSQETQYF	TRBD2	TRBV5-4	TRBJ2-5	.
TGTGCCAGCAGCTCATATACGGGTAATTCACCCCTCCACTTT	CASSSYTGNSPLHF	.	TRBV7-2	TRBJ1-6	few
TGTGCCAGCAGCTTGATCTCGGGGGGCTTCAATGAGCAGTTCTTC	CASSLISGGFNEQFF	.	TRBV7-8	TRBJ2-1	.
TGTGCCAGCAGCCGGGACAGGGTGAATCAGCCCCAGCATTTT	CASSRDRVNQPQHF	TRBD1	TRBV7-2	TRBJ1-5	.
TGCGCCAGCAGCTTGGGGGACAGGTTAACCACAGATACGCAGTATTTT	CASSLGDRLTTDTQYF	TRBD1	TRBV5-1	TRBJ2-3	.
TGTGCCAGCAGCTTAGGGGGGACAGGGCGCGAGACCCAGTACTTC	CASSLGGTGRETQYF	TRBD1	TRBV11-2	TRBJ2-5	.
TGCAGCGTTGGAGCCGACGACTTGAGTGGCTACACCTTC	CSVGADDLSGYTF	.	TRBV29-1	TRBJ1-2	.
TGTGCCAGCAGCTTGGGACAAAATCAGCCCCAGCATTTT	CASSLGQNQPQHF	.	TRBV7-9	TRBJ1-5	.
TGTGCCAGCAGCGCCCTAGCGGGTTGGGGGCAGTACTTC	CASSALAGWGQYF	TRBD2	TRBV7-8	TRBJ2-7	.
TGTGCCAGCAGTTTTAGGAGTGGATATGGGTCGACCAAAAACATTCAGTACTTC	CASSFRSGYGSTKNIQYF	.	TRBV27	TRBJ2-4	.
TGTGCCAGCTCACTGAAGACAGGGGGCAATCAGCCCCAGCATTTT	CASSLKTGGNQPQHF	TRBD1	TRBV18	TRBJ1-5	.
TGTGCCAGCAGCTTGACCAGGGCGACTGGTGGCTACACCTTC	CASSLTRATGGYTF	.	TRBV5-5	TRBJ1-2	.
TGTGCCAGCAGTGCGCGGGGGGGGATAGGGACGCAGTATTTT	CASSARGGIGTQYF	TRBD2	TRBV2	TRBJ2-3	.
TGTGCCAGCAGCCGGACAGGGAACACCGGGGAGCTGTTTTTT	CASSRTGNTGELFF	TRBD1	TRBV7-9	TRBJ2-2	.
TGCGCCAGCAGCCCGGACGCGGGTTACACTGAAGCTTTCTTT	CASSPDAGYTEAFF	.	TRBV5-1	TRBJ1-1	.
TGTGCCAGCACACCGAATCGGGGAGGCGGCGGGGAGCTGTTTTTT	CASTPNRGGGGELFF	.	TRBV11-2	TRBJ2-2	.
TGTGCCAGCAGCCAAGCGCGTGCTAGCGGGGGGCGGGCAGATACGCAGTATTTT	CASSQARASGGRADTQYF	TRBD2	TRBV4-2	TRBJ2-3	.
TGTGCTAGTGGTTTGTCTCCTAACAGGGAACTGTTTTTT	CASGLSPNRELFF	.	TRBV12-5	TRBJ1-4	.
TGTGCCAGCAGTGGACAGGGGAATAGCAATCAGCCCCAGCATTTT	CASSGQGNSNQPQHF	TRBD1	TRBV27	TRBJ1-5	.
TGTGCCAGCAGCCCTAGGGGGAGGCGGGGGGCCGGAGATACGCAGTATTTT	CASSPRGRRGAGDTQYF	TRBD2	TRBV7-9	TRBJ2-3	.
TGTGCCACCAGCAGAGATCGTCAGCCCCAGCATTTT	CATSRDRQPQHF	.	TRBV15	TRBJ1-5	.
TGCAGTGCTAGCCCATCCTACGAGCAGTACTTC	CSASPSYEQYF	.	TRBV20-1	TRBJ2-7	once
TGTGCCAGCAGACCCAGGGGGTACGCCCACGAGCAGTACTTC	CASRPRGYAHEQYF	TRBD1	TRBV6-5	TRBJ2-7	once
TGTGCCAGCAGCCACGGGCCGACAGACCTTCGACTGGGGGCCAACGTCCTGACTTTC	CASSHGPTDLRLGANVLTF	.	TRBV7-8	TRBJ2-6	once